This T cell receptor (beta chain) came from a study of T cell repertoires in cytomegalovirus infection. Study details: Carrying CMV and the relevant HLA type showed in public TCR beta signatures.

Study findings and constraints: Carriers of CMV plus the relevant HLA were identified by cumulative public TCR beta family frequency. HLA-C-restricted CMV clonotypes gave the most frequent clonotype in two of eight donors.

There are many counts of this clonotype. Its antigen is not known. V was cut by 5 bases and J by 1 base, with 21 bases left in between. Germline V gene lookup returns CDR1 SGHTA and CDR2 FQGNSA. The CDR3 covers 17 residues. One entry per CDR3 protein results from TCRdb running MiXCR on the reads. The sample has some 700,000 distinct CDR3 sequences, less than 40% seen once. The V call is TRBV7-2, the J call TRBJ2-7; TRBD2 might be the D (6 bases). Sequenced input: PBMCs. This TCR derives from a human donor in good health (CMV status not recorded). Some clones in this sample may be carry-over from other donors' samples. In nucleotides, the CDR3 is TGTGCCAGCAGCCCCCCGCCGGGGGAACTTGGATCCTACGAGCAGTACTTC. Translation: CASSPPPGELGSYEQYF.